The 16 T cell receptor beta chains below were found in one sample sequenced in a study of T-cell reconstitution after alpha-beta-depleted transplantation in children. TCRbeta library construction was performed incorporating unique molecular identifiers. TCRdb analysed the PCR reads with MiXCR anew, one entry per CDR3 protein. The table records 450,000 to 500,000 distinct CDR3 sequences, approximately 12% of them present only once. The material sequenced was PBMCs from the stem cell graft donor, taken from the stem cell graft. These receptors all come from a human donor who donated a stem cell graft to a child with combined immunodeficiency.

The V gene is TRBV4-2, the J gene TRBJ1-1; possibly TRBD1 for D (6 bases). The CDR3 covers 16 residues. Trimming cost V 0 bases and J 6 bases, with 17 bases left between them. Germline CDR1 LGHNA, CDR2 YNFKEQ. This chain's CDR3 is CASSQDDRTVNSEAFF. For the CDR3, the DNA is TGTGCCAGCAGCCAAGATGATCGGACAGTTAATTCTGAAGCTTTCTTT.

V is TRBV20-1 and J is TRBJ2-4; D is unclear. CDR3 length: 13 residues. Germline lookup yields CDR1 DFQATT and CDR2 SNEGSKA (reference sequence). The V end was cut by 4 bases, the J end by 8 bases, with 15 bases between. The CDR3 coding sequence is TGCAGTGCTATAAGACTCCAGCAGGACATTCAGTACTTC. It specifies CSAIRLQQDIQYF.

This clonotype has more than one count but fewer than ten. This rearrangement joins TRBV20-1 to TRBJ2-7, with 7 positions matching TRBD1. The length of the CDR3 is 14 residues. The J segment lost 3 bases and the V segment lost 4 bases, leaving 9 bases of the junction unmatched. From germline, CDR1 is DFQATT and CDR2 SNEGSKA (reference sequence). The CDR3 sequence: CSATPGQKHYEQYF. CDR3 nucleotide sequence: TGCAGTGCTACCCCGGGACAGAAGCACTACGAGCAGTACTTC.

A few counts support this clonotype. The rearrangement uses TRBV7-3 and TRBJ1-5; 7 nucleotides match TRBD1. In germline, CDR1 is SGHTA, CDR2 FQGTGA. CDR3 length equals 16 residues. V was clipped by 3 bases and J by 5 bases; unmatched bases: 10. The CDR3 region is CASSFAQGQRDQPQHF. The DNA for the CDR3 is TGTGCCAGCAGCTTTGCCCAGGGACAGAGGGATCAGCCCCAGCATTTT.

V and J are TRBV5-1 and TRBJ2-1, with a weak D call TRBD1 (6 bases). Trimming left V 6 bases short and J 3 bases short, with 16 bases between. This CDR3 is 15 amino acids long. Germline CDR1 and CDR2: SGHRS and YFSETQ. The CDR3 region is CASTLTRDNYNEQFF. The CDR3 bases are TGCGCCAGCACCCTGACCCGGGACAACTACAATGAGCAGTTCTTC.

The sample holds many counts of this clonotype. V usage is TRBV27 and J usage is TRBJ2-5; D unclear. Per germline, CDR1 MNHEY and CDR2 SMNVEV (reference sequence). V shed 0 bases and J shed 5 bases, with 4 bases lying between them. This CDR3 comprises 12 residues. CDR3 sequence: CASSLSGETQYF. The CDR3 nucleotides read TGTGCCAGCAGTTTATCGGGCGAGACCCAGTACTTC.

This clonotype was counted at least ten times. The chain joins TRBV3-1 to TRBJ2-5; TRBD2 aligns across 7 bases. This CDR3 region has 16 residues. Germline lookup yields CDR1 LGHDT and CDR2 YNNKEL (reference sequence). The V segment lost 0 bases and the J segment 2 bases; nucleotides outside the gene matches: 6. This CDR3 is CASSQDVTSDQETQYF. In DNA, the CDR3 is TGTGCCAGCAGCCAAGACGTCACTAGCGATCAAGAGACCCAGTACTTC.

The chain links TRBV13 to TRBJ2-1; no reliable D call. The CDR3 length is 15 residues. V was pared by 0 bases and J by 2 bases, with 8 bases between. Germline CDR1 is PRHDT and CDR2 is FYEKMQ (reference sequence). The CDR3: CASSLGWPTYNEQFF. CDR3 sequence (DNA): TGTGCCAGCAGCTTAGGGTGGCCCACCTACAATGAGCAGTTCTTC.

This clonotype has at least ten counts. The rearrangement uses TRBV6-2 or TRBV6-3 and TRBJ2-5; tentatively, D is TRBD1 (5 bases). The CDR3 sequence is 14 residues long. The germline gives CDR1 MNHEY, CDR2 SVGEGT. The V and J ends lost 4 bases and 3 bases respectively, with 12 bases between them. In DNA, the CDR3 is TGTGCCAGCAGTTCACAGGCAGTTGAAGAGACCCAGTACTTC. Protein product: CASSSQAVEETQYF.

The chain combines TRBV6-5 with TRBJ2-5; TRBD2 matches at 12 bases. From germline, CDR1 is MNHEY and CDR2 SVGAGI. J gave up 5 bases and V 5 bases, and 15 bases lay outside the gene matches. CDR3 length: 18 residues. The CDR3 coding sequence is TGTGCCAGCAGTATAGCCCTTACTAGCGGGAGGAGCGGGGAGACCCAGTACTTC. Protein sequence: CASSIALTSGRSGETQYF.

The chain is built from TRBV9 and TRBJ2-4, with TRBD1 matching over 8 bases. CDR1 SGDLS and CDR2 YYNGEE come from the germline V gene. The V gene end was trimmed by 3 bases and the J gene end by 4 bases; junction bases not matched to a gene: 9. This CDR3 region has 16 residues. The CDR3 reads CASSGGAGGRKNIQYF. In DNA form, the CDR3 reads TGTGCCAGCAGCGGTGGGGCAGGGGGCAGAAAAAACATTCAGTACTTC.

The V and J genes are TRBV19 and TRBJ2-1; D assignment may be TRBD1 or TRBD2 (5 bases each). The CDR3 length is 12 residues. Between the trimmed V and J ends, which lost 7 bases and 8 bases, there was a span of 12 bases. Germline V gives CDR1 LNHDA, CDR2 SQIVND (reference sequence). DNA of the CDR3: TGTGCCAGTAAGGGGCTAGCAGATGAGCAGTTCTTC. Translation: CASKGLADEQFF.

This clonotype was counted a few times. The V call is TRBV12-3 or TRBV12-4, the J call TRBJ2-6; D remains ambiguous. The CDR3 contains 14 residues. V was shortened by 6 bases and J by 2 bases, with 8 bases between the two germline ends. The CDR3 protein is CASSRIAGANVLTF. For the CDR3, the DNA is TGTGCCAGCAGCCGGATTGCTGGGGCCAACGTCCTGACTTTC.

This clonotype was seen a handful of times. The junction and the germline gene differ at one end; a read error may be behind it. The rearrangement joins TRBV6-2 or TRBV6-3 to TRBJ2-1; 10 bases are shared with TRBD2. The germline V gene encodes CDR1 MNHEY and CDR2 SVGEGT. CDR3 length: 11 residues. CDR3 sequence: CASNMGTSAVF. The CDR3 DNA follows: TGTGCCAGCAACATGGGGACTAGCGCGGTCTTC.

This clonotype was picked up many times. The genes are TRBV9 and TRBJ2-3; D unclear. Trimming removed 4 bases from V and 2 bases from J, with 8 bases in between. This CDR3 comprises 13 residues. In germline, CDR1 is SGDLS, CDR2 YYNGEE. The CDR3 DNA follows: TGTGCCAGCAGCCCCCCAAACACAGATACGCAGTATTTT. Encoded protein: CASSPPNTDTQYF.

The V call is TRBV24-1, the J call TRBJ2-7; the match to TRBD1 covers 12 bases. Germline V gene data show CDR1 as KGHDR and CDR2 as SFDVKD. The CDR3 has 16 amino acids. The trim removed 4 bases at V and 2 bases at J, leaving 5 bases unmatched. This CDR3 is CATSDGTGGGTYEQYF. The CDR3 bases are TGTGCCACCAGTGACGGGACAGGGGGCGGTACCTACGAGCAGTACTTC.